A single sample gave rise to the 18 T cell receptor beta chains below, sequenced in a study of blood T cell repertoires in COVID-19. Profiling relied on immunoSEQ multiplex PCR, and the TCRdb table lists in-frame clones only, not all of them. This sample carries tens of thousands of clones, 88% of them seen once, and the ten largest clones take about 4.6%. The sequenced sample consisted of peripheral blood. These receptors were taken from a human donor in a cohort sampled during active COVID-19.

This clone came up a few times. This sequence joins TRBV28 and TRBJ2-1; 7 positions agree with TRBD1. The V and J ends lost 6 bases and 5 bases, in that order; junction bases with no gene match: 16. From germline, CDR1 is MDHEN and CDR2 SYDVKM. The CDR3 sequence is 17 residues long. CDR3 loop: CASRDRVRIFGHNEQFF. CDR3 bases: TGTGCCAGCAGAGACAGGGTACGGATTTTCGGACACAATGAGCAGTTCTTC.

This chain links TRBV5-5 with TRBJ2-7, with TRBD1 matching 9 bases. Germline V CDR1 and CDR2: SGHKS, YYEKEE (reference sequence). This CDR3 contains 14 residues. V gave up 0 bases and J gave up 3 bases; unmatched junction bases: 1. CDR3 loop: CASSLGQGGYEQYF. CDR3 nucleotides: TGTGCCAGCAGCTTGGGACAGGGGGGCTACGAGCAGTACTTC.

The CDR3 nucleotides are TGTGCCAGCCGGACTAGCGGGACGGGTACGCAGTATTTT. Protein sequence: CASRTSGTGTQYF. The chain has TRBV7-9 and TRBJ2-3, with TRBD2 matching 12 bases. Germline CDR1 reads SEHNR; CDR2 reads FQNEAQ (reference sequence). V trimming: 8 bases; J trimming: 8 bases; junction bases outside the gene matches: 5. This CDR3 is 13 amino acids long.

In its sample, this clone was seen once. The CDR3 here is CASREGTSGKKYEQYF. In DNA form, the CDR3 reads TGTGCCAGCAGGGAGGGGACTAGCGGTAAGAAATACGAGCAGTACTTC. This rearrangement joins TRBV2 to TRBJ2-7; 11 nucleotides agree with TRBD2. Losses at the gene ends were 6 bases for V and 4 bases for J; bases not matched to a gene: 11. Germline-derived CDR1 and CDR2 are SNHLY and FYNNEI. This CDR3 region has 16 residues.

For the CDR3, the DNA is TGTGCCAGCAGTGACAAAGAGAAATATAGCAATCAGCCCCAGCATTTT. As protein: CASSDKEKYSNQPQHF. The chain carries TRBV6-4 and TRBJ1-5; no clear D gene. The germline V gene has CDR1 MRHNA and CDR2 SNTAGT. V shed 2 bases and J shed 0 bases, with 11 bases lying between them. CDR3 size: 16 residues.

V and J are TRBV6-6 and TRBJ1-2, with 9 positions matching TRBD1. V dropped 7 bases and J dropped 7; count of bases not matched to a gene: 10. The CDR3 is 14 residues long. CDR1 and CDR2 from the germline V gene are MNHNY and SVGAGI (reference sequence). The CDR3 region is CASNIRTGEGGYTF. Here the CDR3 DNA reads TGTGCCAGCAATATACGGACAGGGGAGGGTGGCTACACCTTC.

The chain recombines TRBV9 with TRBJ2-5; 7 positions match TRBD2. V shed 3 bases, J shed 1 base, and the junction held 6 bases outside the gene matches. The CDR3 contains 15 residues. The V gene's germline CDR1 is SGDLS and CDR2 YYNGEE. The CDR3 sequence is CASSAGGDFQETQYF. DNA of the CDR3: TGTGCCAGCAGCGCTGGGGGGGACTTCCAAGAGACCCAGTACTTC.

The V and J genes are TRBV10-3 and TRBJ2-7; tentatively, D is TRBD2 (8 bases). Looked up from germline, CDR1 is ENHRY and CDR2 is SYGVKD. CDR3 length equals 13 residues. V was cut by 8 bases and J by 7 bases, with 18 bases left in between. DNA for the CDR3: TGTGCCATCGGGGGACTAGGGGGCCTTGAGCAGTACTTC. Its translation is CAIGGLGGLEQYF.

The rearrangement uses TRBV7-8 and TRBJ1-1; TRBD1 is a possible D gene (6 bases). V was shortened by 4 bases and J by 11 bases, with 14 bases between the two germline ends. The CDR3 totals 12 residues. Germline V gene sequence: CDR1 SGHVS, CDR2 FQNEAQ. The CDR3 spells CASSSGVGGAFF. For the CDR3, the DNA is TGTGCCAGCAGCTCAGGGGTCGGTGGGGCTTTCTTT.

For the CDR3, the DNA is TGCGCCAGCAGTGATGGTAATAGCGGGATGAGTACGCAGTATTTT. Its translation: CASSDGNSGMSTQYF. The chain uses TRBV10-1 and TRBJ2-3; 8 bases align to TRBD2. Losses at the gene ends were 3 bases for V and 8 bases for J; bases not matched to a gene: 10. The CDR3 loop spans 15 amino acids. From germline, CDR1 is WNHNN and CDR2 SYGVQD (reference sequence).

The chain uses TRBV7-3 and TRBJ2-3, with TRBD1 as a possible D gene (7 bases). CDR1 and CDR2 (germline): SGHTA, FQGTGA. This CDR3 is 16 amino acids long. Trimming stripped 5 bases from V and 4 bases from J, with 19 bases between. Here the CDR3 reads CASSHLRRGRADTQYF. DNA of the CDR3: TGTGCCAGCAGCCACTTGAGGAGGGGGCGAGCAGATACGCAGTATTTT. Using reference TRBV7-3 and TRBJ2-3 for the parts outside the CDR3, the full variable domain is GAGVSQTPSNKVTEKGKYVELRCDPISGHTALYWYRQSLGQGPEFLIYFQGTGAADDSGLPNDRFFAVRPEGSVSTLKIQRTERGDSAVYLCASSHLRRGRADTQYFGPGTRLTVL.

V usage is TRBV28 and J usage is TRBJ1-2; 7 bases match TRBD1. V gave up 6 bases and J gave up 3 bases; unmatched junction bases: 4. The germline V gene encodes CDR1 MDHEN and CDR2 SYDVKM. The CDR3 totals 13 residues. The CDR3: CASSQGQHYGYTF. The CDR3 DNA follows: TGTGCCAGCAGCCAGGGACAGCACTATGGCTACACCTTC.

The CDR3 reads CASSATGTGAGNTIYF. For the CDR3, the DNA is TGTGCCAGCTCAGCCACCGGGACAGGGGCTGGAAACACCATATATTTT. The J gene is TRBJ1-3, the V gene TRBV18, with 10 bases lining up with TRBD1. Germline assignment: CDR1 KGHSH and CDR2 LQKENI. This CDR3 has 16 amino acids. Germline trimming cut 5 bases from V and 2 bases from J; bases unmatched to any gene: 6.

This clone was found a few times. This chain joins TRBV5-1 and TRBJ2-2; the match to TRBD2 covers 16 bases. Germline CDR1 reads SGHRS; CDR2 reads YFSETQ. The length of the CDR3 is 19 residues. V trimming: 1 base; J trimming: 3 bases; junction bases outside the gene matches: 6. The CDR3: CASSLQGTSGRADTGELFF. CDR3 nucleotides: TGCGCCAGCAGCTTGCAGGGGACTAGCGGGAGGGCCGACACCGGGGAGCTGTTTTTT. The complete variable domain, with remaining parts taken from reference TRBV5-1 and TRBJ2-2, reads KAGVTQTPRYLIKTRGQQVTLSCSPISGHRSVSWYQQTPGQGLQFLFEYFSETQRNKGNFPGRFSGRQFSNSRSEMNVSTLELGDSALYLCASSLQGTSGRADTGELFFGEGSRLTVL.

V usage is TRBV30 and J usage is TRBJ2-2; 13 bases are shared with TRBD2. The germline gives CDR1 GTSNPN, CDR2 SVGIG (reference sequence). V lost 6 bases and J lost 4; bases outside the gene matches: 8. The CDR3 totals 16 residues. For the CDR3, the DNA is TGTGCCTGTATGACTAGCGGGAGGTTTTCCACCGGGGAGCTGTTTTTT. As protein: CACMTSGRFSTGELFF.

CDR3: CASSSQTGQEDYGYTF. The CDR3 DNA reads as TGTGCCAGCAGCTCTCAGACAGGACAGGAGGACTATGGCTACACCTTC. The chain has TRBV3-1 (or the pseudogene TRBV3-2) and TRBJ1-2; the match to TRBD1 covers 7 bases. The length of the CDR3 is 16 residues. Germline-derived CDR1 and CDR2 are LGHDT and YNNKEL (reference sequence). Trimming cost V 5 bases and J 3 bases; bases outside gene matches: 12.

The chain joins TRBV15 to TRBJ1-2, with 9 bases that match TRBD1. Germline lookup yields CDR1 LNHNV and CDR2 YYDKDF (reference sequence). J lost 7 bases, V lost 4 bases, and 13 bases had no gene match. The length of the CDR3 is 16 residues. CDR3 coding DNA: TGTGCCACCAGCACCCCCAGGGGGGACAGGGAGTCTGGCTACACCTTC. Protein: CATSTPRGDRESGYTF.

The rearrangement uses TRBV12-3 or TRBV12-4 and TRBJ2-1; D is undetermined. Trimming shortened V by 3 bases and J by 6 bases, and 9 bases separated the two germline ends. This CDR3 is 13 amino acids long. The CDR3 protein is CASSLRSTNEQFF. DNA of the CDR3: TGTGCCAGCAGTTTGAGAAGCACCAATGAGCAGTTCTTC.